The present T cell receptor beta chain was sequenced within a study of radiotherapy plus CTLA-4 blockade in lung cancer. Clones were sequenced by immunoSEQ multiplex PCR, and TCRdb holds only the in-frame ones, with some missing. The data hold 15,000 to 20,000 clones, with 86% observed a single time. The CDR3 covers 13 residues. Germline V gene data show CDR1 as SGHRS and CDR2 as YFSETQ. Germline trimming cut 7 bases from V and 7 bases from J; bases unmatched to any gene: 8. The receptor was derived from a human donor with non-small cell lung cancer whose response to radiotherapy plus ipilimumab could not be evaluated. This sequence joins TRBV5-1 and TRBJ1-1, with 9 bases that match TRBD1. Material: peripheral blood, obtained from a patient treated with radiotherapy plus ipilimumab. The CDR3 sequence is CASRGTGLFEAFF. CDR3 bases: TGCGCCAGCCGGGGGACAGGGCTCTTTGAAGCTTTCTTT.